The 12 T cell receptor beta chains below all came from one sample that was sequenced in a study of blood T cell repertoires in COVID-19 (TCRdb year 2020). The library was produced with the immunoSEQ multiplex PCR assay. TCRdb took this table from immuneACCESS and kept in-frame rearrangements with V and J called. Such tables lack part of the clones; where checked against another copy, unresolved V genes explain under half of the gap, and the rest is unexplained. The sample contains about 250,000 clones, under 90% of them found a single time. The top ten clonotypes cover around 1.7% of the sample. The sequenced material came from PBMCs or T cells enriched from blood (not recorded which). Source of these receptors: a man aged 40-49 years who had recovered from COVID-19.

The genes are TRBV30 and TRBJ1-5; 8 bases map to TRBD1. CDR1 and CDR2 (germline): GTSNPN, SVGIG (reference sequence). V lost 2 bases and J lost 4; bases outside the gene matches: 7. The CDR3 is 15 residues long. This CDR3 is CAWSYTGTGNQPQHF. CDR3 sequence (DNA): TGTGCCTGGAGTTACACGGGGACAGGTAATCAGCCCCAGCATTTT.

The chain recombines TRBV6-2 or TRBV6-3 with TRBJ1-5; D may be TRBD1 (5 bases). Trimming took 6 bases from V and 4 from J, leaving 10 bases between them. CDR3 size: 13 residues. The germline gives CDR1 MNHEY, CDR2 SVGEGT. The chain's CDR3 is CASSPGGNQPQHF. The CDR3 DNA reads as TGTGCCAGCAGCCCGGGGGGGAATCAGCCCCAGCATTTT.

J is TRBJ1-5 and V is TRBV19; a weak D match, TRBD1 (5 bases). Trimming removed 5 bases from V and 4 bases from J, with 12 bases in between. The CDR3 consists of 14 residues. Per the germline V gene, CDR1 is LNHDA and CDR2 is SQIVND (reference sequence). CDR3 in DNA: TGTGCCAGTAGTCGGGGGGACGGGAATCAGCCCCAGCATTTT. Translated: CASSRGDGNQPQHF.

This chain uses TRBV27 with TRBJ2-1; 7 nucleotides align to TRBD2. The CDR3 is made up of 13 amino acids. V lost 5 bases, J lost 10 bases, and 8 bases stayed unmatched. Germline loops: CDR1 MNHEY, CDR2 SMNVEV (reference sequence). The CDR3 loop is CASSIFREVEQFF. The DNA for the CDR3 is TGTGCCAGCAGTATCTTCCGGGAGGTCGAGCAGTTCTTC.

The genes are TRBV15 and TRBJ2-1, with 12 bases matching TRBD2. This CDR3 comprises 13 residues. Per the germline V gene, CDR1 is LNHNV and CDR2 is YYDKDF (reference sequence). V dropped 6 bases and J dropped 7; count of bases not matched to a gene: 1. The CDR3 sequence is CATSTSGRNEQFF. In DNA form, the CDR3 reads TGTGCCACCAGTACTAGCGGGAGGAATGAGCAGTTCTTC. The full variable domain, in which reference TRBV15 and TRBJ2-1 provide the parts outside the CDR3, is DAMVIQNPRYQVTQFGKPVTLSCSQTLNHNVMYWYQQKSSQAPKLLFHYYDKDFNNEADTPDNFQSRRPNTSFCFLDIRSPGLGDTAMYLCATSTSGRNEQFFGPGTRLTVL.

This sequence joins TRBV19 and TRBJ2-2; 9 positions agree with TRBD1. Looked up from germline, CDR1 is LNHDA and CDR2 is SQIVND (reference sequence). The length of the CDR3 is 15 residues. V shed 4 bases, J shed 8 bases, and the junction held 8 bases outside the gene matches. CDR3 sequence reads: CASSRDRERKGELFF. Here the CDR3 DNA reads TGTGCCAGTAGTAGGGACAGGGAAAGGAAAGGGGAGCTGTTTTTT.

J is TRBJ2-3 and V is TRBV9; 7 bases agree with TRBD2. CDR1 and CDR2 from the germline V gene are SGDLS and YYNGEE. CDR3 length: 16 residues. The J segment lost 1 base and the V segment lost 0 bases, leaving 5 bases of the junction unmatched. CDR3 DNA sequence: TGTGCCAGCAGCGTAGTAGCTAGCGGAGGCACAGATACGCAGTATTTT. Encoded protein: CASSVVASGGTDTQYF. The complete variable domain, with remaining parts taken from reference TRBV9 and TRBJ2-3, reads DSGVTQTPKHLITATGQRVTLRCSPRSGDLSVYWYQQSLDQGLQFLIQYYNGEERAKGNILERFSAQQFPDLHSELNLSSLELGDSALYFCASSVVASGGTDTQYFGPGTRLTVL.

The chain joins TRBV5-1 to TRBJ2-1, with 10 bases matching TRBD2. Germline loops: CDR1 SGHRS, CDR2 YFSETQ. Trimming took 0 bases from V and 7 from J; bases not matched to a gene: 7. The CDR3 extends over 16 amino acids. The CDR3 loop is CASSLVSSGSGNEQFF. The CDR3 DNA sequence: TGCGCCAGCAGCTTGGTGTCTAGCGGGAGCGGTAATGAGCAGTTCTTC.

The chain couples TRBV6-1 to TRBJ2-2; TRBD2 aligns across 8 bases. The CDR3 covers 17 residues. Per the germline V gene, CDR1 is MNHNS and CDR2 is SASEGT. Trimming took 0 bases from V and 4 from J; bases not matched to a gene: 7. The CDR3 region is CASSEADGGAGTGELFF. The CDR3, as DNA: TGTGCCAGCAGTGAAGCGGACGGGGGGGCCGGCACCGGGGAGCTGTTTTTT.

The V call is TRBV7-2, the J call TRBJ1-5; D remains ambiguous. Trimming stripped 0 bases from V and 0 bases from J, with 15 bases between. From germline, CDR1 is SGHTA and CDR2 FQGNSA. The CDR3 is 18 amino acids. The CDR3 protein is CASSLAGQLRYSNQPQHF. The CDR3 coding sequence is TGTGCCAGCAGCTTAGCTGGGCAGTTGAGATATAGCAATCAGCCCCAGCATTTT.

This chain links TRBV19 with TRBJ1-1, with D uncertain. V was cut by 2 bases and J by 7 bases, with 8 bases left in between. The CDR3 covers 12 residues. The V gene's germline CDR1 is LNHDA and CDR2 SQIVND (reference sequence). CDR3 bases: TGTGCCAGTAGTATAATGCCGGGTGAAGCTTTCTTT. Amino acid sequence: CASSIMPGEAFF. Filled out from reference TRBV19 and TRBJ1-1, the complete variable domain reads DGGITQSPKYLFRKEGQNVTLSCEQNLNHDAMYWYRQDPGQGLRLIYYSQIVNDFQKGDIAEGYSVSREKKESFPLTVTSAQKNPTAFYLCASSIMPGEAFFGQGTRLTVV.

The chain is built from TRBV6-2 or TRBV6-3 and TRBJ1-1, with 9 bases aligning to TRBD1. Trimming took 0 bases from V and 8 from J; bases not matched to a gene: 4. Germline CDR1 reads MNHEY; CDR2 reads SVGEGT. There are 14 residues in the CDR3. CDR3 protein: CASSYSGQGIEAFF. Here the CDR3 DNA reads TGTGCCAGCAGTTACTCGGGACAGGGAATAGAAGCTTTCTTT.